These T cell receptor beta chains were read from a single sample in a study of early T cells in non-severe SARS-CoV-2 infection. Using its own MiXCR run on the 5' RACE reads, TCRdb lists one record per CDR3 protein. The data hold about 64,000 distinct CDR3 sequences, with roughly 14% observed a single time. Material for sequencing was whole blood. Receptors originate from an adult who was a healthcare worker with PCR-confirmed SARS-CoV-2 infection or an uninfected control (not recorded which). The CDR3 runs from the conserved cysteine through the conserved F or W. The D gene is left open where the match is weak. Size tells how often a clone was seen (once, few, many) or the class of an expanded clone, and some rows leave it out.

J | size | V | D | DNA | CDR3
TRBJ2-3 | . | TRBV5-1 | . | TGCGCCAGCAGCTTGGGTACGGACACAGATACGCAGTATTTT | CASSLGTDTDTQYF
TRBJ1-5 | few | TRBV6-6 | . | TGTGCCAGCAATACAGGGAGGCCTCAGCCCCAGCATTTT | CASNTGRPQPQHF
TRBJ2-1 | . | TRBV7-6 | . | TGTGCCAGCAGCTCCCCCTCGGATGAGCAGTTCTTC | CASSSPSDEQFF
TRBJ2-3 | . | TRBV12-3/TRBV12-4 | TRBD1 | TGTGCCAGCAGTTTGGGACAGGGGCGGGGAGATACGCAGTATTTT | CASSLGQGRGDTQYF
TRBJ2-7 | . | TRBV6-2/TRBV6-3 | . | TGTGCCAGCAGCAGAGACAACTTCTACGAGCAGTACTTC | CASSRDNFYEQYF
TRBJ1-1 | many | TRBV7-6 | TRBD1 | TGTGCCAGCAGCTTAGAATCGGGACAGCGGAACACTGAAGCTTTCTTT | CASSLESGQRNTEAFF
TRBJ2-2 | many | TRBV27 | . | TGTGCCAGCAGTTTGGTGAACACCGGGGAGCTGTTTTTT | CASSLVNTGELFF
TRBJ2-1 | . | TRBV19 | TRBD1 | TGTGCCAGTAGTAAGCGACAGGGCCAGATCCACAATGAGCAGTTCTTC | CASSKRQGQIHNEQFF
TRBJ2-7 | many | TRBV18 | TRBD1 | TGTGCCAGCTCACCCGGGACAGACTCCTACGAGCAGTACTTC | CASSPGTDSYEQYF
TRBJ2-7 | . | TRBV29-1 | . | TGCAGCGTTGAGAGCGAGAGCTCCTACGAGCAGTACTTC | CSVESESSYEQYF
TRBJ2-1 | few | TRBV12-5 | . | TGTGCTAGTGGTTTGTTCGGTAATGAGCAGTTCTTC | CASGLFGNEQFF
TRBJ1-1 | . | TRBV29-1 | . | TGCAGCGGCTTACGGAGAAACACTGAAGCTTTCTTT | CSGLRRNTEAFF
TRBJ1-5 | few | TRBV29-1 | TRBD1 | TGCAGCGTTGGGGACAGCCTTGGGCCCCAGCATTTT | CSVGDSLGPQHF
TRBJ1-3 | many | TRBV7-9 | . | TGTGCCAGCAGCTTAGCTTGGCTGAACTCTGGAAACACCATATATTTT | CASSLAWLNSGNTIYF
TRBJ1-3 | . | TRBV12-3/TRBV12-4 | . | TGTGCCAGCAGGGCAGAGAACTCTGGAAACACCATATATTTT | CASRAENSGNTIYF
TRBJ2-1 | . | TRBV5-5 | . | TGTGCCAGCAGCTTGAACACCTTCATGGGCAATGAGCAGTTCTTC | CASSLNTFMGNEQFF
TRBJ2-5 | . | TRBV20-1 | TRBD2 | TGCAGTGCTAGAGCGGCTAGCGGGGGGGACCAAGAGACCCAGTACTTC | CSARAASGGDQETQYF
TRBJ1-2 | . | TRBV30 | . | TGTGCCTGGAGTGTATCGGGCTACTATGGCTACACCTTC | CAWSVSGYYGYTF
TRBJ2-4 | . | TRBV4-3 | . | TGCGCCAGCAGCCCGGAGTCGGGGTCCAAAAACATTCAGTACTTC | CASSPESGSKNIQYF
TRBJ1-1 | many | TRBV12-3/TRBV12-4 | . | TGTGCCAGCAGTTCTACGTGGCAGGGCACTGAAGCTTTCTTT | CASSSTWQGTEAFF
TRBJ2-2 | few | TRBV7-9 | . | TGTGCCAGCAGCGCTCGGGACGGGGAGCTGTTTTTT | CASSARDGELFF
TRBJ2-3 | . | TRBV20-1 | . | TGCAGTGCTAGAGTCCAGGGGCCGTCAGATACGCAGTATTTT | CSARVQGPSDTQYF
TRBJ2-3 | few | TRBV12-5 | TRBD2 | TGTGCTAGTGGTTTGGTACTGGGTCGGGGGGACACAGATACGCAGTATTTT | CASGLVLGRGDTDTQYF
TRBJ2-3 | . | TRBV4-1 | . | TGCGCCAGCAGCCCCTCAGGGCGGAGCACAGATACGCAGTATTTT | CASSPSGRSTDTQYF
TRBJ1-1 | . | TRBV4-3 | . | TGCGCCAGCAGCCAAGCTCGGGGCGCTGAAGCTTTCTTT | CASSQARGAEAFF
TRBJ2-7 | few | TRBV15 | . | TGTGCCACCAGCAGAGATACCGGCTACGAGCAGTACTTC | CATSRDTGYEQYF
TRBJ2-7 | few | TRBV2 | . | TGTGCCAGCACGTCTGAGGTGGGGGCCTACGAGCAGTACTTC | CASTSEVGAYEQYF
TRBJ1-4 | many | TRBV7-9 | . | TGTGCCAGCAGCTTAGACGCGGGGACTAATGAAAAACTGTTTTTT | CASSLDAGTNEKLFF